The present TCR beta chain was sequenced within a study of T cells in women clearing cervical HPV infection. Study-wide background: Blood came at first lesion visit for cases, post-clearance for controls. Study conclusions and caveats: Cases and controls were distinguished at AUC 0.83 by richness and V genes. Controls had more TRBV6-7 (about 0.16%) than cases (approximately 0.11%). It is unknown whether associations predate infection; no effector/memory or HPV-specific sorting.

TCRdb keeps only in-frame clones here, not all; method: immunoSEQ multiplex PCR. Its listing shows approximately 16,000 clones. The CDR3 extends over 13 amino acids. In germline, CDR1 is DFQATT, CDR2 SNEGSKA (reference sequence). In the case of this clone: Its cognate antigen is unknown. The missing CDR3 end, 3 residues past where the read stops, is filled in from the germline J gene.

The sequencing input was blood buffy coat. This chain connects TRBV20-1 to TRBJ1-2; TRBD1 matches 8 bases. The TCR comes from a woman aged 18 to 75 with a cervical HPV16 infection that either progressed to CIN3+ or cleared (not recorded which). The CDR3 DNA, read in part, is TGCAGTCCTAAGAACCAGGGGGCCGGAGGC. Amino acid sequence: CSPKNQGAGG. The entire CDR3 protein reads CSPKNQGAGGYTF.